These 18 T cell receptor beta chains were all obtained from the same sample, sequenced in a study of blood T cell repertoires in COVID-19. TCRdb's copy holds only in-frame clones and misses some; the assay was immunoSEQ multiplex PCR. The profile shows about 200,000 clones, roughly 80% of them singletons. What was sequenced was peripheral blood. These TCRs come from a woman older than 75 with acute or convalescent COVID-19.

The chain is built from TRBV5-1 and TRBJ2-5; D is perhaps TRBD1 (5 bases). Germline V gene data show CDR1 as SGHRS and CDR2 as YFSETQ. V lost 3 bases, J lost 2 bases, and 8 bases lay in between. There are 13 residues in the CDR3. As DNA, the CDR3 is TGCGCCAGCAGCTATGCAGGGCAAGAGACCCAGTACTTC. It yields the protein CASSYAGQETQYF.

This clone has just a few counts. V is TRBV6-6 and J is TRBJ2-5; TRBD1 is a possible D gene (6 bases). V was trimmed by 0 bases and J by 7 bases, leaving 9 bases between them. The CDR3 extends over 13 amino acids. Germline CDR1 and CDR2: MNHNY and SVGAGI (reference sequence). CDR3 DNA: TGTGCCAGCAGTTACTCACAGGGCAGGACCCAGTACTTC. Its translation is CASSYSQGRTQYF.

The V gene is TRBV12-3 or TRBV12-4, the J gene TRBJ2-2; D uncertain. Trimming removed 6 bases at V and 8 bases at J, with 10 bases between. The CDR3 is 12 residues long. The CDR3 is CASREYPGELFF. The DNA of the CDR3 is TGTGCCAGCAGGGAGTATCCGGGGGAGCTGTTTTTT.

This rearrangement joins TRBV5-1 to TRBJ2-2, with D possibly matching TRBD2 (6 bases). Germline loops: CDR1 SGHRS, CDR2 YFSETQ. This CDR3 has 15 amino acids. V was clipped by 1 base and J by 2 bases, with 9 bases between them. CDR3 in amino acids: CASSLPEGNTGELFF. DNA of the CDR3: TGCGCCAGCAGCTTGCCGGAGGGTAACACCGGGGAGCTGTTTTTT.

The chain links TRBV30 to TRBJ1-5, with 9 bases lining up with TRBD1. Germline CDR1 and CDR2: GTSNPN and SVGIG (reference sequence). CDR3 length: 15 amino acids. The ends lost 2 bases at V and 4 bases at J; junction bases unmatched: 6. CDR3 region: CAWSTGTGPNQPQHF. The CDR3 nucleotides are TGTGCCTGGAGTACCGGGACAGGGCCTAATCAGCCCCAGCATTTT.

The chain couples TRBV7-2 to TRBJ1-1, with D possibly being TRBD1 (6 bases). Germline CDR1 SGHTA, CDR2 FQGNSA. V was shortened by 5 bases and J by 8 bases, with 21 bases between the two germline ends. The CDR3 has 15 amino acids. CDR3 bases: TGTGCCAGCAGCCAGCGGGGGCTAGGAATATCCGAAGCTTTCTTT. Encoded protein: CASSQRGLGISEAFF.

The chain recombines TRBV7-8 with TRBJ2-1; 10 bases agree with TRBD2. Unmatched junction bases numbered 3, after V lost 2 bases and J lost 5 bases. Germline V gene data show CDR1 as SGHVS and CDR2 as FQNEAQ. The CDR3 is 15 residues long. DNA for the CDR3: TGTGCCAGCAGCTTATCTCTAGCGGGGGACAATGAGCAGTTCTTC. Protein sequence: CASSLSLAGDNEQFF.

This clone was counted once. The chain links TRBV29-1 to TRBJ2-6; 8 bases align to TRBD2. J lost 10 bases, V lost 6 bases, and 8 bases had no gene match. The CDR3 has 13 residues. The germline V gene encodes CDR1 SQVTM and CDR2 ANQGSEA. This CDR3 reads CSVGGGQLNVLTF. The CDR3 DNA reads as TGCAGCGTCGGCGGGGGGCAACTAAACGTCCTGACTTTC. Full variable domain (remainder filled in from reference TRBV29-1 and TRBJ2-6): SAVISQKPSRDICQRGTSLTIQCQVDSQVTMMFWYRQQPGQSLTLIATANQGSEATYESGFVIDKFPISRPNLTFSTLTVSNMSPEDSSIYLCSVGGGQLNVLTFGAGSRLTVL.

This clone was found a few times. This same CDR3 is encoded by further DNA sequences in the sample. The rearrangement joins TRBV7-2 to TRBJ2-1; D perhaps matches TRBD2 (7 bases). The germline V and J ends were trimmed by 0 bases and 2 bases, with 8 bases remaining between them. There are 15 residues in the CDR3. In germline, CDR1 is SGHTA, CDR2 FQGNSA. The CDR3 loop is CASSLAGGPYNEQFF. The DNA for the CDR3 is TGTGCCAGCAGCTTAGCCGGGGGGCCCTACAATGAGCAGTTCTTC.

About this clone: The sample carries other DNA sequences with the same CDR3. The CDR3: CATSDPGNEQFF. Written as DNA, the CDR3 is TGTGCCACCAGTGATCCAGGGAATGAGCAGTTCTTC. This chain joins TRBV24-1 and TRBJ2-1, with D maybe TRBD1 (5 bases). CDR1 is KGHDR and CDR2 is SFDVKD in the germline V gene. This CDR3 comprises 12 residues. V lost 3 bases and J 7 bases, leaving 6 bases between the germline ends.

This rearrangement joins TRBV6-6 to TRBJ1-1, with 9 bases aligning to TRBD1. Germline CDR1 reads MNHNY; CDR2 reads SVGAGI (reference sequence). The CDR3 runs 14 residues. V dropped 6 bases and J dropped 3; count of bases not matched to a gene: 5. The CDR3 reads CASRMTGGDTEAFF. The CDR3 DNA reads as TGTGCCAGCAGGATGACAGGGGGGGACACTGAAGCTTTCTTT.

CDR3 sequence: CASSLREKLFF. The CDR3 DNA reads as TGTGCCAGCAGTTTACGGGAAAAACTGTTTTTT. The chain uses TRBV12-3 or TRBV12-4 and TRBJ1-4, with D hard to call. V was clipped by 2 bases and J by 8 bases, with 3 bases between them. The CDR3 has 11 amino acids.

This chain links TRBV5-6 with TRBJ2-2; TRBD1 agrees at 9 bases. Unmatched junction bases numbered 8, after V lost 6 bases and J lost 5 bases. The germline V gene encodes CDR1 SGHDT and CDR2 YYEEEE. This CDR3 region has 15 residues. CDR3 sequence: CASILDRGWTGELFF. The CDR3 coding sequence is TGTGCCAGCATCCTAGACAGGGGGTGGACCGGGGAGCTGTTTTTT.

This chain connects TRBV14 to TRBJ1-3, with D perhaps TRBD1 (6 bases). V lost 5 bases, J lost 3 bases, and 14 bases lay in between. The CDR3 sequence is 15 residues long. Germline V lookup: CDR1 SGHDN, CDR2 FVKESK. The CDR3 region has the DNA TGTGCCAGCAGCGTAGGACAGTTGAATGGAAACACCATATATTTT. Amino acid sequence: CASSVGQLNGNTIYF.

This sequence joins TRBV27 and TRBJ1-1; D remains ambiguous. Germline CDR1 is MNHEY and CDR2 is SMNVEV (reference sequence). This CDR3 has 13 amino acids. V was pared by 2 bases and J by 3 bases, with 7 bases between. CDR3 DNA: TGTGCCAGCAGTTTAGTCCGGGACACTGAAGCTTTCTTT. Translated, it gives CASSLVRDTEAFF.

The chain couples TRBV9 to TRBJ2-1, with TRBD1 matching 8 bases. V lost 0 bases and J lost 5; bases outside the gene matches: 7. From germline, CDR1 is SGDLS and CDR2 YYNGEE. The CDR3 is 16 residues long. The DNA for the CDR3 is TGTGCCAGCAGCGTAGTAGGGTCGACAGGGGACAATGAGCAGTTCTTC. Its protein is CASSVVGSTGDNEQFF.

The chain joins TRBV18 to TRBJ1-2; 10 nucleotides match TRBD1. The V and J ends lost 3 bases and 6 bases, in that order; junction bases with no gene match: 10. Germline CDR1 is KGHSH and CDR2 is LQKENI. The CDR3 totals 16 residues. The CDR3 coding sequence is TGTGCCAGCTCACCTGTAGGGACAGGGGAGAGGGATGGCTACACCTTC. Translation gives CASSPVGTGERDGYTF.

The chain joins TRBV28 to TRBJ1-3; tentatively, D is TRBD1 (6 bases). The V gene lost 8 bases and the J gene lost 8 bases, with 10 bases spanning the gap. This CDR3 spans 11 amino acids. CDR1 MDHEN and CDR2 SYDVKM come from the germline V gene. The CDR3 loop is CASLQGHTIYF. For the CDR3, the DNA is TGTGCCAGCCTGCAGGGGCACACCATATATTTT.